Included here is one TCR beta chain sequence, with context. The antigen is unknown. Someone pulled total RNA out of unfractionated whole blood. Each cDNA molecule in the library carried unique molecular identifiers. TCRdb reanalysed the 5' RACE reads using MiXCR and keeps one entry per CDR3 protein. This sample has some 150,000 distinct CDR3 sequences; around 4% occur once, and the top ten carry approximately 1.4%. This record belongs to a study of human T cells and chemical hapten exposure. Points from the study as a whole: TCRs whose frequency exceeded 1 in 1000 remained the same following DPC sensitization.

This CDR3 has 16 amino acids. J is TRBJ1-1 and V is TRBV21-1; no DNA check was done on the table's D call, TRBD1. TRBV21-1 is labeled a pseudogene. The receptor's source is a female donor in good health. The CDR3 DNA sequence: TGTGCCAGCAGTGGGTTTGGACAGCACAAGAACACTGAAGCTTTCTTT. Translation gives CASSGFGQHKNTEAFF.